The following is a T cell receptor beta chain sequence with its context. No antigen is known for it. Mismatch repair deficiency was confirmed in all patients, by PCR or immunohistochemistry. TCR sequencing covered a few patients who responded to pembrolizumab. The data belong to a study of PD-1 blockade in mismatch repair-deficient tumors. On the study more broadly: Patients had 11 to 13 mismatch repair-deficient cancer types and were previously treated and progressing. General study results and limits: Tumor-resident clones, often absent from pretreatment blood, expanded after pembrolizumab and then contracted.

Here immunoSEQ multiplex PCR was the method, and the copy in TCRdb shows in-frame clones only, minus some. The top ten clones hold approximately 15% of a sample with under 75,000 clones, about 91% of them seen once. The source was peripheral blood, collected 52 weeks after starting pembrolizumab. The receptor was isolated from an adult with mismatch repair-deficient cancer.

The CDR3 loop reads CASTVERDYQETQYF. CDR3 DNA sequence: TGTGCCAGCACGGTCGAGAGGGACTACCAAGAGACCCAGTACTTC. The chain joins TRBV5-6 to TRBJ2-5, with D tentatively TRBD2 (6 bases). The germline V and J ends were trimmed by 6 bases and 0 bases, with 15 bases remaining between them. Germline V gene data show CDR1 as SGHDT and CDR2 as YYEEEE. The CDR3 has 15 residues.